Listed below are T cell receptor beta chains from one sample, sequenced in a study of control samples from healthy donors and cancer patients. TCRdb keeps only in-frame clones here, not all; method: immunoSEQ multiplex PCR. The data hold about 79,000 clones, with more than 85% observed a single time. The sample consisted of PBMCs. The source of these receptors is a middle-aged woman with lung cancer. CDR3s include the opening cysteine and the closing phenylalanine or tryptophan. Each record gives: J gene, V gene, clone size, D gene, CDR3 protein, CDR3 DNA. A D gene is named only where the DNA matches it firmly. Expanded clones get a size class; other rows say once, few or many, or leave the size out.

>TRBJ2-1|TRBV6-5|few|-
CASRDTGNLNEQFF
TGTGCCAGCAGAGATACAGGGAACCTCAATGAGCAGTTCTTC
>TRBJ1-1|TRBV7-2|-|-
CASSLGAVPRKRANTEAFF
TGTGCCAGCAGCTTAGGGGCAGTTCCTCGAAAGCGGGCGAACACTGAAGCTTTCTTT
>TRBJ1-2|TRBV2|-|-
CASSAGTYYGYTF
TGTGCCAGCAGTGCCGGGACGTACTATGGCTACACCTTC
>TRBJ1-1|TRBV19|-|-
CASSGGPLNTEAFF
TGTGCCAGTAGCGGGGGACCTTTGAACACTGAAGCTTTCTTT
>TRBJ1-5|TRBV19|-|-
CASSIGTQVQPQHF
TGTGCCAGTAGTATAGGGACACAAGTCCAGCCCCAGCATTTT
>TRBJ2-2|TRBV27|-|-
CASSLYRNTGELFF
TGTGCCAGCAGTTTATACCGGAACACCGGGGAGCTGTTTTTT
>TRBJ2-7|TRBV5-1|-|TRBD1
CASSLRDSASYEQYF
TGCGCCAGCAGCTTGAGGGACAGTGCATCCTACGAGCAGTACTTC
>TRBJ2-5|TRBV7-8|-|-
CASSHREGGAETQYF
TGTGCCAGCAGCCACAGGGAAGGGGGGGCGGAGACCCAGTACTTC
>TRBJ1-6|TRBV5-6|-|-
CASSLFKGTSPLHF
TGTGCCAGCAGCTTGTTTAAGGGAACCTCACCCCTCCACTTT
>TRBJ1-1|TRBV28|-|-
CASSLVRATEAFF
TGTGCCAGCAGTTTGGTCCGGGCCACTGAAGCTTTCTTT
>TRBJ1-1|TRBV19|-|-
CASSIGVTGTRAFF
TGTGCCAGTAGTATCGGAGTAACCGGGACAAGGGCTTTCTTT
>TRBJ1-2|TRBV27|-|TRBD1
CASSKMAGTDNTFNYGYTF
TGTGCCAGCAGTAAGATGGCCGGGACAGACAACACTTTTAACTATGGCTACACCTTC
>TRBJ2-5|TRBV7-9|-|TRBD2
CASRGEGETQYF
TGTGCCAGCAGGGGGGAGGGAGAGACCCAGTACTTC
>TRBJ1-1|TRBV5-4|-|TRBD1
CASSPPDRDTEAFF
TGTGCCAGCAGCCCCCCGGACAGGGATACTGAAGCTTTCTTT
>TRBJ2-6|TRBV5-6|-|-
CAISRSSGANVLTF
TGTGCCATTAGCAGGAGCTCTGGGGCCAACGTCCTGACTTTC
>TRBJ1-1|TRBV19|-|TRBD1
CASTQGVGGTEAFF
TGTGCCAGTACACAGGGGGTTGGGGGCACTGAAGCTTTCTTT
>TRBJ2-2|TRBV7-8|-|-
CASSPTGAGFTGELFF
TGTGCCAGCAGCCCAACAGGGGCGGGATTTACCGGGGAGCTGTTTTTT
>TRBJ1-6|TRBV5-1|-|TRBD1
CASSLSPGDSSSSPLHF
TGCGCCAGCAGCTTGTCCCCCGGGGACAGCTCTAGCTCACCCCTCCACTTT
>TRBJ2-1|TRBV4-1|once|TRBD1
CASGSTGTDYNEQFF
TGCGCCAGCGGTTCAACGGGGACAGACTACAATGAGCAGTTCTTC
>TRBJ1-5|TRBV3-1/TRBV3-2|-|-
CASSNGQSWGQPQHF
TGTGCCAGCAGCAACGGACAGTCTTGGGGTCAGCCCCAGCATTTT
>TRBJ2-7|TRBV27|-|-
CASSLGRNYEQYF
TGTGCCAGCAGTTTGGGCAGGAACTACGAGCAGTACTTC
>TRBJ1-3|TRBV6-5|-|-
CASTNSVSGNTIYF
TGTGCCAGCACCAACAGTGTTTCTGGAAACACCATATATTTT
>TRBJ1-5|TRBV3-1/TRBV3-2|-|TRBD1
CASSQEGYRGQDQPQHF
TGTGCCAGCAGCCAAGAGGGGTACAGGGGGCAAGATCAGCCCCAGCATTTT
>TRBJ1-3|TRBV7-8|once|-
CASSRDRTSGNTIYF
TGTGCCAGCAGCCGCGACAGAACCTCTGGAAACACCATATATTTT
>TRBJ2-1|TRBV19|-|TRBD2
CASSIGTSEYNEQFF
TGTGCCAGTAGTATCGGGACTAGCGAATACAATGAGCAGTTCTTC
>TRBJ2-3|TRBV4-2|-|-
CASSQSPAGGLTDTQYF
TGTGCCAGCAGCCAGAGCCCGGCAGGGGGGCTAACAGATACGCAGTATTTT
>TRBJ1-2|TRBV10-1|-|-
CASSESRDYGYTF
TGCGCCAGCAGTGAGTCCAGGGACTATGGCTACACCTTC
>TRBJ1-6|TRBV19|-|-
CATQTGLNSPLHF
TGTGCCACCCAGACAGGACTGAATTCACCCCTCCACTTT
>TRBJ1-1|TRBV10-3|-|-
CAISESPGWSFF
TGTGCCATCAGTGAGTCCCCGGGGTGGTCTTTCTTT
>TRBJ1-5|TRBV6-5|once|-
CASSYLMNQPQHF
TGTGCCAGCAGCTATCTTATGAATCAGCCCCAGCATTTT
>TRBJ1-5|TRBV2|-|TRBD1
CATSGQGAYQPQHF
TGTGCCACTTCGGGACAGGGGGCTTATCAGCCCCAGCATTTT
>TRBJ1-1|TRBV11-3|-|-
CASSYGRLNTEAFF
TGTGCCAGCAGTTACGGACGGCTGAACACTGAAGCTTTCTTT
>TRBJ2-7|TRBV27|-|-
CASRRGRGPDSYEQYF
TGTGCCAGCAGGAGGGGGCGGGGGCCAGACTCCTACGAGCAGTACTTC